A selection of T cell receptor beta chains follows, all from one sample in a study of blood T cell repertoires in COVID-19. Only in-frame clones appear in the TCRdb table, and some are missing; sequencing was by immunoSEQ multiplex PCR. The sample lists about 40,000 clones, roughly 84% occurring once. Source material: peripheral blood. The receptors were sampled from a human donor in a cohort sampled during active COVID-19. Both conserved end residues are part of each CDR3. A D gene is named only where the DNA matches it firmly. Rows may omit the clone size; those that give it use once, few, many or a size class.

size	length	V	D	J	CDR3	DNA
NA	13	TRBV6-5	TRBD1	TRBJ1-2	CASTKTGDYGYTF	TGTGCCAGCACCAAGACAGGGGACTATGGCTACACCTTC
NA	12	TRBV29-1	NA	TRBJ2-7	CGAYNMGAEQYF	TGCGGCGCCTACAACATGGGGGCCGAGCAGTACTTC
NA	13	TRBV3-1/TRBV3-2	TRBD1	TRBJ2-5	CASSQGQGETQYF	TGTGCCAGCAGCCAAGGACAGGGGGAGACCCAGTACTTC
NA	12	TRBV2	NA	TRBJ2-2	CASSDRGGELFF	TGTGCCAGCAGTGACAGGGGCGGGGAGCTGTTTTTT
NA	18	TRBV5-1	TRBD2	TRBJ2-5	CASSSSSTSGVLQETQYF	TGCGCCAGCAGCTCCTCCTCTACTAGCGGGGTGCTCCAAGAGACCCAGTACTTC
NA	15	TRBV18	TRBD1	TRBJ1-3	CASSRGQGELNTIYF	TGTGCCAGCTCACGCGGACAGGGTGAACTCAACACCATATATTTT
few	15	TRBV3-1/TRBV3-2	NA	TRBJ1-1	CASSQGGRGNTEAFF	TGTGCCAGCAGCCAAGGGGGCAGGGGAAACACTGAAGCTTTCTTT
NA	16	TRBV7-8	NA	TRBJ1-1	CASSLGSGWGNTEAFF	TGTGCCAGCAGCTTAGGATCGGGATGGGGGAACACTGAAGCTTTCTTT
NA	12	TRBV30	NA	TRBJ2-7	CAWSVTGNEQYF	TGTGCCTGGAGTGTAACGGGAAACGAGCAGTACTTC
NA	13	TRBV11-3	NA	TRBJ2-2	CASSLSGTGELFF	TGTGCCAGCAGCTTATCGGGAACCGGGGAGCTGTTTTTT
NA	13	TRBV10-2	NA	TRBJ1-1	CASSPGAVTEAFF	TGCGCCAGCAGCCCAGGGGCCGTGACTGAAGCTTTCTTT
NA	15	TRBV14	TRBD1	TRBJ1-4	CASSQDGRGREKLFF	TGTGCCAGCAGCCAAGATGGCAGGGGGCGAGAAAAACTGTTTTTT
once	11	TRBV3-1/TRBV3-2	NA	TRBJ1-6	CASSHKSSLHF	TGTGCCAGCAGCCACAAAAGCTCCCTCCACTTT
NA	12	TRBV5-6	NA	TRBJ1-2	CASSLGTSGYTF	TGTGCCAGCAGCTTGGGTACAAGTGGCTACACCTTC
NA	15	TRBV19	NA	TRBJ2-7	CASSPRLALTYEQYF	TGTGCCAGTAGTCCGCGGCTAGCGCTTACCTACGAGCAGTACTTC
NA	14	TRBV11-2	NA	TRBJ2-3	CASSFAAAPGTQYF	TGTGCCAGCAGCTTCGCGGCGGCACCGGGGACGCAGTATTTT
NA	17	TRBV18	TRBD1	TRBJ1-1	CASSPEDRGRWSTEAFF	TGTGCCAGCTCACCCGAGGACAGGGGGCGGTGGAGTACTGAAGCTTTCTTT
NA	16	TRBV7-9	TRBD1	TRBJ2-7	CASSSNPGQGDTGQYF	TGTGCCAGCAGCTCCAACCCGGGACAGGGGGACACGGGGCAGTACTTC
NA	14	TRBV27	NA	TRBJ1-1	CASSSSDSYTEAFF	TGTGCCAGCAGTTCCTCGGACAGTTACACTGAAGCTTTCTTT
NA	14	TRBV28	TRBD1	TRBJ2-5	CASRVQGAQETQYF	TGTGCCAGCAGGGTCCAGGGGGCTCAAGAGACCCAGTACTTC